One sample yielded the 15 T cell receptor beta chains listed below, sequenced in a study of regulatory and conventional T cells in RAG deficiency. The sorted conventional CD4+ T cells were CD25-low and CD127-high, with genomic DNA sequenced. The table came from immunoSEQ multiplex PCR; TCRdb's copy has only in-frame clones and leaves some out. The sample contains roughly 30,000 clones, approximately 96% of which appear only once. The same sample was also studied in work on regulatory T cells. This second report adds: Amplification used 52 TRBV primers and 13 TRBJ primers.

Sequenced material: CD25- CD4+ T cells sorted from blood. The receptor source for this set is a human donor in good health.

This chain links TRBV27 with TRBJ1-6, with D perhaps matching TRBD1 (5 bases). Germline V gene data show CDR1 as MNHEY and CDR2 as SMNVEV (reference sequence). This CDR3 contains 15 residues. V was cut by 2 bases and J by 9 bases, with 14 bases left in between. As DNA, the CDR3 is TGTGCCAGCAGTTTAGTCCTCAGGGTTGGTTCACCCCTCCACTTT. Protein sequence: CASSLVLRVGSPLHF.

The genes are TRBV5-1 and TRBJ2-6; maybe TRBD1 (5 bases). Per the germline V gene, CDR1 is SGHRS and CDR2 is YFSETQ. The CDR3 spans 15 residues. V shed 1 base and J shed 2 bases, with 7 bases lying between them. This CDR3 is CASSLTGAGANVLTF. The CDR3 DNA reads TGCGCCAGCAGCTTGACAGGTGCTGGGGCCAACGTCCTGACTTTC. Full variable domain (remainder filled in from reference TRBV5-1 and TRBJ2-6): KAGVTQTPRYLIKTRGQQVTLSCSPISGHRSVSWYQQTPGQGLQFLFEYFSETQRNKGNFPGRFSGRQFSNSRSEMNVSTLELGDSALYLCASSLTGAGANVLTFGAGSRLTVL.

V and J are TRBV18 and TRBJ2-1, with D unclear. Germline V CDR1 and CDR2: KGHSH, LQKENI. The CDR3 consists of 17 residues. V gave up 0 bases and J gave up 12 bases, with 24 bases separating them. CDR3 in amino acids: CASSPPESYRSDGWQFF. The DNA of the CDR3 is TGTGCCAGCTCACCACCGGAGAGTTACCGTTCCGACGGTTGGCAGTTCTTC.

The chain is built from TRBV5-1 and TRBJ1-1, with 7 bases matching TRBD1. The J segment lost 4 bases and the V segment lost 0 bases, leaving 3 bases of the junction unmatched. This CDR3 spans 14 amino acids. CDR1 is SGHRS and CDR2 is YFSETQ in the germline V gene. Written as DNA, the CDR3 is TGCGCCAGCAGCTTGGTGGCAGGGGGCACTGAAGCTTTCTTT. Encoded protein: CASSLVAGGTEAFF.

This sequence joins TRBV7-9 and TRBJ1-3, with 9 bases lining up with TRBD1. Germline loops: CDR1 SEHNR, CDR2 FQNEAQ (reference sequence). The CDR3 is 16 residues long. V trimming: 1 base; J trimming: 7 bases; junction bases outside the gene matches: 8. CDR3 protein: CASSLDPWTGVNTIYF. DNA for the CDR3: TGTGCCAGCAGCTTAGATCCCTGGACAGGGGTTAACACCATATATTTT.

V usage is TRBV4-1 and J usage is TRBJ1-5; 8 positions match TRBD1. The CDR3 consists of 16 residues. Germline trimming cut 0 bases from V and 7 bases from J; bases unmatched to any gene: 8. Per germline, CDR1 MGHRA and CDR2 YSYEKL. CDR3 loop: CASSQDPGTGVQPQHF. The CDR3 DNA reads TGCGCCAGCAGCCAAGATCCTGGGACAGGAGTACAGCCCCAGCATTTT.

The genes are TRBV5-6 and TRBJ2-3; 12 bases are shared with TRBD2. Germline assignment: CDR1 SGHDT and CDR2 YYEEEE. Trimming cost V 4 bases and J 0 bases; bases outside gene matches: 6. The CDR3 sequence is 17 residues long. The CDR3 sequence: CASSPRTSGRSTDTQYF. The DNA of the CDR3 is TGTGCCAGCAGCCCCAGAACTAGCGGGAGGAGCACAGATACGCAGTATTTT.

The genes are TRBV5-1 and TRBJ1-6; 10 bases fit TRBD1. In germline, CDR1 is SGHRS, CDR2 YFSETQ. This CDR3 contains 15 residues. Trimming at V came to 5 bases and at J to 7 bases, leaving 6 bases not matched to a gene. CDR3 protein: CASSPRGQGNSPLHF. In nucleotides, the CDR3 is TGCGCCAGCAGTCCGCGGGGACAGGGGAATTCACCCCTCCACTTT.

The V gene is TRBV7-3, the J gene TRBJ1-2; 7 bases map to TRBD1. This CDR3 has 13 residues. Looked up from germline, CDR1 is SGHTA and CDR2 is FQGTGA. The trim removed 4 bases at V and 8 bases at J, leaving 7 bases unmatched. For the CDR3, the DNA is TGTGCCAGCAGCTCAACGGAGGGGGCCGGCTACACCTTC. Encoded protein: CASSSTEGAGYTF.

The chain employs TRBV30 and TRBJ1-6; TRBD1 agrees at 7 bases. Germline values: CDR1 GTSNPN, CDR2 SVGIG (reference sequence). The CDR3 spans 15 residues. Unmatched junction bases numbered 7, after V lost 3 bases and J lost 5 bases. This CDR3 is CAWRVRQGDNSPLHF. As DNA, the CDR3 is TGTGCCTGGAGGGTCCGACAGGGAGATAATTCACCCCTCCACTTT.

The rearrangement uses TRBV19 and TRBJ2-7, with 7 bases aligning to TRBD2. The CDR3 loop spans 14 amino acids. J lost 2 bases, V lost 5 bases, and 6 bases had no gene match. The germline CDR1 and CDR2 sequences are LNHDA and SQIVND (reference sequence). The CDR3 DNA reads TGTGCCAGTAGTTTAGGGAGGGGCGCCTACGAGCAGTACTTC. It codes for CASSLGRGAYEQYF.

This rearrangement joins TRBV12-5 to TRBJ2-5; 13 nucleotides match TRBD2. CDR1 and CDR2 from the germline V gene are LGHNT and FRNRAP. This CDR3 is 17 amino acids long. Unmatched junction bases numbered 8, after V lost 2 bases and J lost 5 bases. For the CDR3, the DNA is TGTGCTAGTGGTTTGCTCGGGACTAGCGGGATTTTCGAGACCCAGTACTTC. Encoded protein: CASGLLGTSGIFETQYF.

CDR3 nucleotide sequence: TGTGCCAGCAGTCTAGCGGGAGTTTTGAATGAGCAGTTCTTC. Its translation is CASSLAGVLNEQFF. The rearrangement uses TRBV7-2 and TRBJ2-1, with TRBD2 matching over 10 bases. The V gene end was trimmed by 6 bases and the J gene end by 7 bases; junction bases not matched to a gene: 6. This CDR3 is 14 amino acids long. Germline V lookup: CDR1 SGHTA, CDR2 FQGNSA.

This clone was counted once. The V and J genes are TRBV30 and TRBJ1-1; tentative D call: TRBD1 (6 bases). Between the trimmed V and J ends, which lost 4 bases and 10 bases, there was a span of 22 bases. Germline CDR1 GTSNPN, CDR2 SVGIG (reference sequence). The CDR3 contains 14 residues. The CDR3 DNA sequence: TGTGCCTGGAAGGCTGACATTGGTCAGGGGAGAGCTTTCTTT. It yields the protein CAWKADIGQGRAFF.

J is TRBJ2-7 and V is TRBV5-1; TRBD1 might be the D (6 bases). Trimming took 4 bases from V and 6 from J, leaving 20 bases between them. CDR1 is SGHRS and CDR2 is YFSETQ in the germline V gene. The CDR3 covers 15 residues. For the CDR3, the DNA is TGCGCCAGCAGCCTAAGCGTGGGGGCGCGAGGCGAGCAGTACTTC. Encoded protein: CASSLSVGARGEQYF.